These T cell receptor beta chains were read from a single sample in a study of blood T cell repertoires in COVID-19. Profiling relied on immunoSEQ multiplex PCR, and the TCRdb table lists in-frame clones only, not all of them. The sample contains approximately 240,000 clones, roughly four fifths of which appear only once. Input material: peripheral blood. These receptors were obtained from a man in his fifties or sixties with acute or convalescent COVID-19. Both conserved end residues are part of each CDR3. The D gene is left open where the match is weak. Rows give clone size only sometimes, using once, few, many, or a class for an expanded clone.

TRBV28	-	TRBJ2-6	-	TGTGCCAGCCGCTCGGGTAGCTCTGGGGCCAACGTCCTGACTTTC	CASRSGSSGANVLTF
TRBV30	few	TRBJ1-4	-	TGTGCCTGGCTGGACCCACTAGGCAATGAAAAACTGTTTTTT	CAWLDPLGNEKLFF
TRBV10-3	few	TRBJ1-1	-	TGTGCCATCAGTGAGTCTGGTCCAACCCGGGGGAACACTGAAGCTTTCTTT	CAISESGPTRGNTEAFF
TRBV2	-	TRBJ2-7	-	TGTGTACTCTTCGATTCGGGGTACGAGCAGTACTTC	CVLFDSGYEQYF
TRBV7-9	-	TRBJ2-3	-	TGTGCCAGCAGCCCCGTGTCTGCGAGTACGCAGTATTTT	CASSPVSASTQYF
TRBV19	-	TRBJ1-6	-	TGTGCCAGTAGAAAGGGGACATCTTATAATTCACCCCTCCACTTT	CASRKGTSYNSPLHF
TRBV28	-	TRBJ2-5	TRBD1	TGTGCCAGCAGTAATGCCGGGACAGGGGAACGGGAGACCCAGTACTTC	CASSNAGTGERETQYF
TRBV9	-	TRBJ2-1	-	TGTGCCAGCAGCCCACTCGACGGGGTTTTTGAGCAGTTCTTC	CASSPLDGVFEQFF
TRBV10-3	-	TRBJ2-1	-	TGTGCCATCAGTGAGAGGGGGAACAATGAGCAGTTCTTC	CAISERGNNEQFF
TRBV3-1/TRBV3-2	few	TRBJ1-2	TRBD1	TGTGCCAGCAGCCAAGGACAGGGGCGTGCGGGCTACACCTTC	CASSQGQGRAGYTF
TRBV19	-	TRBJ2-3	-	TGTGCCAGTAGTTCCAGGGGGGCTAGCACAGATACGCAGTATTTT	CASSSRGASTDTQYF
TRBV30	-	TRBJ1-5	TRBD1	TGTGCCTGGAGTACTCCTCCGGCCAGGGGGTACGACAATCAGCCCCAGCATTTT	CAWSTPPARGYDNQPQHF
TRBV28	-	TRBJ2-2	-	TGTGCCAGCAGTTTCCCCCATTCAGTTGTCGGGGAGCTGTTTTTT	CASSFPHSVVGELFF
TRBV28	-	TRBJ1-1	TRBD1	TGTGCCAGCAGGGGGACAGGCTACACTGAAGCTTTCTTT	CASRGTGYTEAFF